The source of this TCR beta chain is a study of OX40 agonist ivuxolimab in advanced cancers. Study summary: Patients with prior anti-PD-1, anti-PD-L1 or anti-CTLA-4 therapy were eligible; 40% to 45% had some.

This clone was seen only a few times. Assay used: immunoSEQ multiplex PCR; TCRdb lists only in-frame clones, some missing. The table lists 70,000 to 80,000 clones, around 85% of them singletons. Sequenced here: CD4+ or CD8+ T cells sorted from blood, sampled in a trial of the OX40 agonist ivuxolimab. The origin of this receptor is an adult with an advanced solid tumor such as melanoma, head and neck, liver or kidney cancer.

CDR3 nucleotides: TGTGCCAGCAGCTTTAGGCAGGGGAGCTATGAGCAGTTCTTC. It translates to CASSFRQGSYEQFF. The rearrangement links TRBV7-2 to TRBJ2-1; a weak D match, TRBD1 (6 bases). The V gene's germline CDR1 is SGHTA and CDR2 FQGNSA. The CDR3 has 14 residues. Between the trimmed V and J ends, which lost 3 bases and 8 bases, there was a span of 14 bases.